Sequencing of this TCR beta chain was carried out in a study of regulatory T cells in long-lasting Graves disease. Libraries of TCR beta came from iRepertoire HTBI primers plus Arm-PCR of CDR3 regions. TCRdb redid the calling of the multiplex PCR reads with MiXCR, one entry per CDR3 protein. This table has 620,000 or so distinct CDR3 sequences, roughly 15% appearing once. The CDR3 loop spans 18 amino acids. CDR1 and CDR2 (germline): MDHEN, SYDVKM. V dropped 3 bases and J dropped 4; count of bases not matched to a gene: 17. Time point in this sample: newly diagnosed GD, antithyroid drugs for less than 3 months. With RNA extracted from PBMCs as input, the TCR library was made. Many counts were recorded for this clonotype. Another study also made use of these data, one on T cells in Graves' hyperthyroidism and ophthalmopathy.

Sequencing used peripheral blood mononuclear cells (PBMCs), obtained at new diagnosis, from a patient treated with antithyroid drugs. The sequence came from a woman in her 30s with Graves disease. The rearrangement links TRBV28 to TRBJ1-1; TRBD1 matches 7 bases. Written as DNA, the CDR3 is TGTGCCAGCAGTTTCCCCTCGGTTTACAGGGGAGGCGGCACTGAAGCTTTCTTT. Translation gives CASSFPSVYRGGGTEAFF.